Sequencing of this T cell receptor beta chain was carried out in a study of shared clonotypes between healthy human individuals. Points on this clone: Its antigen remains unidentified.

This CDR3 region has 14 residues. Germline V gene sequence: CDR1 SEHNR, CDR2 FQNEAQ (reference sequence). The ends lost 4 bases at V and 7 bases at J; junction bases unmatched: 5. Sequenced by immunoSEQ multiplex PCR; TCRdb stores in-frame clones only, minus some. The profile shows roughly 300,000 clones, around 86% of them singletons. Study observations and caveats: Only blood underwent sampling, and tissue repertoires likely differ. Naive subsets, compared against memory subsets, generally had larger estimated richness values.

CD45RO+ cells and CCR7-negative CD45RA+ TemRA cells were combined as CD8 memory. This clonotype was obtained from a man aged 18 to 30 in good health. J is TRBJ2-4 and V is TRBV7-9; the match to TRBD1 covers 9 bases. Sequenced input: memory CD8+ T cells sorted from blood. Subset here: CD45RO+ cells pooled with CCR7-negative TemRA cells. The CDR3 sequence is CASSSRTGVNIQYF. The CDR3 DNA is TGTGCCAGCAGCTCTCGGACAGGGGTCAACATTCAGTACTTC.